This T cell receptor beta chain was retrieved from a study of neoadjuvant anti-PD-1 for oral cavity cancer. Across the whole study: Most patients had three to four biweekly doses of 3 mg/kg nivolumab before resection. Patients without progression received a fourth nivolumab dose around day 43, then surgical resection on days 50-56.

The germline CDR1 and CDR2 sequences are SEHNR and FQNEAQ (reference sequence). The V end was cut by 1 base, the J end by 3 bases, with 2 bases between. This CDR3 is built from 12 residues. Analysis of PBMCs was direct, with no culture step. Most PBMC samples had approximately 480 ng input DNA in six replicates. This table comes from immunoSEQ multiplex PCR, and its TCRdb copy is limited to in-frame clones, with some not included. The profile shows about 79,000 clones, around 80% of them singletons. This sequence joins TRBV7-9 and TRBJ2-3; D ambiguous. The sample consisted of PBMCs, taken before nivolumab (anti-PD-1) treatment. This clonotype originated in a person aged 35-79 years with oral cavity squamous cell carcinoma. Here the CDR3 DNA reads TGTGCCAGCAGCTTAGAAACAGATACGCAGTATTTT. Amino acids: CASSLETDTQYF.